This passage covers 13 T cell receptor beta chains from one sample sequenced in a study of patients and donors after allogeneic stem cell transplantation. TCRdb reprocessed the RT-PCR reads with MiXCR, giving one entry per CDR3 protein. The sample holds over 9,500 distinct CDR3 sequences; approximately 6% are singletons and the top ten take roughly a quarter. The sample was blood, either unsorted or a sorted T cell fraction (not recorded which). The receptors were sampled from a human donor who was either an allogeneic HSCT recipient or a stem cell or donor lymphocyte infusion donor (not recorded which). It is not recorded whose cells these are; they may come from a transplant donor.

Only a few counts were recorded for this clonotype. The chain employs TRBV7-3 and TRBJ2-3; 14 nucleotides line up with TRBD2. V lost 3 bases to trimming and J lost 2 bases; unmatched junction nucleotides: 4. CDR3 size: 17 residues. Germline V gene lookup returns CDR1 SGHTA and CDR2 FQGTGA. The CDR3 DNA reads TGTGCCAGCAGCTTCCGACTAGCGGGAGGGGCCACAGATACGCAGTATTTT. Amino acids: CASSFRLAGGATDTQYF.

This clonotype was observed many times. This chain connects TRBV3-1 to TRBJ1-4; D gene ambiguous. Trimming removed 1 base from V and 4 bases from J, with 7 bases in between. The germline CDR1 and CDR2 sequences are LGHDT and YNNKEL (reference sequence). The CDR3 runs 14 residues. The CDR3 region has the DNA TGTGCCAGCAGCCAAGGCCGGAGTAATGAAAAACTGTTTTTT. This sequence encodes CASSQGRSNEKLFF.

The table lists this clonotype with a few counts. The V gene is TRBV20-1, the J gene TRBJ2-1; no clear D. This CDR3 spans 14 amino acids. Trimming pared 6 bases from V and 8 bases from J, leaving 20 bases between. Germline CDR1 is DFQATT and CDR2 is SNEGSKA (reference sequence). This chain's CDR3 is CSAKEQLNSYEQFF. CDR3 sequence (DNA): TGCAGTGCCAAGGAGCAGCTTAATTCCTATGAGCAGTTCTTC.

This clonotype was picked up a small number of times. V usage is TRBV6-5 and J usage is TRBJ2-7, with 8 positions matching TRBD2. V was pared by 0 bases and J by 1 base, with 2 bases of the junction left unmatched. The length of the CDR3 is 15 residues. Germline V CDR1 and CDR2: MNHEY, SVGAGI. The CDR3 loop reads CASSYSPSGSYEQYF. As DNA, the CDR3 is TGTGCCAGCAGTTACTCACCTAGCGGGTCCTACGAGCAGTACTTC.

The chain couples TRBV4-3 to TRBJ2-2; no definite D call. Per germline, CDR1 LGHNA and CDR2 YSLEER. V lost 1 base and J lost 5, with 5 bases in between. CDR3 length equals 13 residues. Written as DNA, the CDR3 is TGCGCCAGCAGCCAAGTACTAACCGGGGAGCTGTTTTTT. This encodes CASSQVLTGELFF.

In its sample, this clonotype was seen many times. The chain employs TRBV12-3 or TRBV12-4 and TRBJ2-1, with 10 bases fitting TRBD2. The CDR3 covers 16 residues. V shed 6 bases, J shed 9 bases, and the junction held 14 bases outside the gene matches. CDR3 sequence reads: CASSPNSGRARSEQFF. In nucleotides, the CDR3 is TGTGCCAGCAGCCCAAACAGCGGGAGGGCCCGCAGTGAGCAGTTCTTC.

Many counts were recorded for this clonotype. For the CDR3, the DNA is TGTGCCAGCAGCGTAGGGTGGCAGGCCGGGGAGCTGTTTTTT. Its translation is CASSVGWQAGELFF. This chain uses TRBV9 with TRBJ2-2; no clear D. Per the germline V gene, CDR1 is SGDLS and CDR2 is YYNGEE. With 0 bases removed from V and 6 bases from J, the gap between germline ends came to 9 bases. There are 14 residues in the CDR3.

Notes on this clonotype: One junction end disagrees with the germline gene, perhaps due to a read error. The chain couples TRBV6-2 or TRBV6-3 to TRBJ2-1, with D perhaps matching TRBD1 or TRBD2 (6 bases each). CDR1 is MNHEY, CDR2 SVGEGT, per germline. This CDR3 is 18 amino acids long. The CDR3 nucleotides read TGTGCCAGCAGTTACCCCGCCGAGGGGCGGGACACCTTCAATGCGCAGTTCTTC. It yields the protein CASSYPAEGRDTFNAQFF.

This clonotype was seen ten or more times. The V gene is TRBV10-3, the J gene TRBJ2-7; TRBD1 is a possible D gene (5 bases). The CDR3 length is 12 residues. Germline CDR1 and CDR2: ENHRY and SYGVKD. V lost 4 bases and J 3 bases, leaving 7 bases between the germline ends. The CDR3 region has the DNA TGTGCCATCAGTGCTCAGGGCTACGAGCAGTACTTC. This codes for CAISAQGYEQYF.

V usage is TRBV28 and J usage is TRBJ2-7; 9 bases match TRBD1. V was pared by 6 bases and J by 4 bases, with 7 bases of the junction left unmatched. This CDR3 has 14 amino acids. The germline gives CDR1 MDHEN, CDR2 SYDVKM. CDR3: CASRGQGQGYEQYF. CDR3 sequence (DNA): TGTGCCAGCAGGGGGCAGGGACAGGGTTACGAGCAGTACTTC.

In this sample, this clonotype turned up many times. The V and J genes are TRBV7-2 and TRBJ2-4, with 7 positions matching TRBD2. There are 16 residues in the CDR3. V shed 3 bases, J shed 6 bases, and the junction held 11 bases outside the gene matches. Germline V gives CDR1 SGHTA, CDR2 FQGNSA. CDR3 residues: CASSFSSGPKGNIQYF. For the CDR3, the DNA is TGTGCCAGCAGCTTCTCTAGCGGCCCCAAGGGAAACATTCAGTACTTC. The whole variable domain, remainder taken from reference TRBV7-2 and TRBJ2-4, is GAGVSQSPSNKVTEKGKDVELRCDPISGHTALYWYRQSLGQGLEFLIYFQGNSAPDKSGLPSDRFSAERTGGSVSTLTIQRTQQEDSAVYLCASSFSSGPKGNIQYFGAGTRLSVL.

This clonotype was observed many times. This sequence joins TRBV19 and TRBJ1-4; 7 bases match TRBD1. This CDR3 has 15 amino acids. Germline CDR1 reads LNHDA; CDR2 reads SQIVND (reference sequence). J gave up 3 bases and V 7 bases, and 8 bases lay outside the gene matches. The CDR3 bases are TGTGCCAGTAACCTAGGGGGCGCGGCTAATGAAAAACTGTTTTTT. This gives the protein CASNLGGAANEKLFF.

This clonotype was counted ten times or more. The CDR3 bases are TGTGCCAGTAGAGGTCTAGCGGGAGGTACCTACGAGCAGTACTTC. Its protein product is CASRGLAGGTYEQYF. J is TRBJ2-7 and V is TRBV19; TRBD2 agrees at 11 bases. This CDR3 has 15 residues. Germline assignment: CDR1 LNHDA and CDR2 SQIVND (reference sequence). The ends lost 6 bases at V and 2 bases at J; junction bases unmatched: 6.